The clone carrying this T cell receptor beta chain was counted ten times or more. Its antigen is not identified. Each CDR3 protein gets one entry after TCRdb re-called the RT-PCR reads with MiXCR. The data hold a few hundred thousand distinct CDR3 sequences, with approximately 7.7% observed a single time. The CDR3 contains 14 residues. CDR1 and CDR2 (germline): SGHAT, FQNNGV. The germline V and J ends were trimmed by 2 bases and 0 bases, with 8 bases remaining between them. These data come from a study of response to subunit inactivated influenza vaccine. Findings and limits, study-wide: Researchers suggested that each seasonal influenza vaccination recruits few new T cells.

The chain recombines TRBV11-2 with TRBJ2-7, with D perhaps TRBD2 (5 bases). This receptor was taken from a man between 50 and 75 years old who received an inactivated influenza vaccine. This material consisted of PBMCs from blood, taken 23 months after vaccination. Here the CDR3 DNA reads TGTGCCAGCAGCTTATTAGCGAGCTCCTACGAGCAGTACTTC. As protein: CASSLLASSYEQYF.